The entry that follows covers one TCR beta chain sequence. Losses at the gene ends were 6 bases for V and 2 bases for J; bases not matched to a gene: 10. Looked up from germline, CDR1 is MNHEY and CDR2 is SMNVEV (reference sequence). The CDR3 extends over 17 amino acids. Individuals drawn from around 25 US areas were roughly 18 to 100 years old. This sample is drawn from a study of blood T cell repertoires in COVID-19. Authors' analysis steps: Reference gene primer amplification yielded estimated nucleated cell counts. Repertoires were generated with immunoSEQ multiplex PCR, while TCRdb's copy carries only in-frame clones and drops some. V and J calls and clone size are as listed in that table; D and trimming were resolved from the DNA. The sample lists about 160,000 clones; roughly 84% were seen once.

The sample taken for sequencing was PBMCs or T cells enriched from blood (not recorded which). The clonotype was recovered from a man aged 55-75 years who had recovered from COVID-19. V gene TRBV27 combines with J gene TRBJ1-3, with 10 bases lining up with TRBD1. CDR3 region: CASSLLGQGLAGNTIYF. DNA of the CDR3: TGTGCCAGCAGCCTGCTGGGACAGGGGCTAGCTGGAAACACCATATATTTT.